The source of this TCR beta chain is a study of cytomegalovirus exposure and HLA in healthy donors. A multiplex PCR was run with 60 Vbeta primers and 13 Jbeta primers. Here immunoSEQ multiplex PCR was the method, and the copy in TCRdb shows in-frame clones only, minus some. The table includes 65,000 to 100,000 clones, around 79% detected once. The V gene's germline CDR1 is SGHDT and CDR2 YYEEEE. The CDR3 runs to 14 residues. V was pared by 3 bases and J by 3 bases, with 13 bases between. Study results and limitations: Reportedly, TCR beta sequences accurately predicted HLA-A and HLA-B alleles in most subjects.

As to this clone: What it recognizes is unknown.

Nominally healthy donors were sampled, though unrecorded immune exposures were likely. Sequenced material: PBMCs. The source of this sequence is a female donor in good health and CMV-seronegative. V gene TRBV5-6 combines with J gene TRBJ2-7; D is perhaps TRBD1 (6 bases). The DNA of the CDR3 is TGTGCCAGCAGCTCCCGGGACAATTACTACGAGCAGTACTTC. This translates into CASSSRDNYYEQYF.